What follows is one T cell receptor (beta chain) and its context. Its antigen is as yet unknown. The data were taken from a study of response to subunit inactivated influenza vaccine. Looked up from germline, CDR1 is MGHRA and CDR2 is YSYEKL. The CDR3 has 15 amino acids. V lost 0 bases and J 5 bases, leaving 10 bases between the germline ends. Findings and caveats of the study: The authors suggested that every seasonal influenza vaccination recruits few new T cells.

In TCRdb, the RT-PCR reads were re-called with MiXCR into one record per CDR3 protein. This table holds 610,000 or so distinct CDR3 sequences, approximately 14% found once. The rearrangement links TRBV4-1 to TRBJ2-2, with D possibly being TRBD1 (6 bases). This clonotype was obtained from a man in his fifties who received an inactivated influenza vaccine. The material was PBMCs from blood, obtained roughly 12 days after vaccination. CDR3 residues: CASSQEAQGTGELFF. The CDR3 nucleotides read TGCGCCAGCAGCCAAGAGGCACAGGGAACCGGGGAGCTGTTTTTT.